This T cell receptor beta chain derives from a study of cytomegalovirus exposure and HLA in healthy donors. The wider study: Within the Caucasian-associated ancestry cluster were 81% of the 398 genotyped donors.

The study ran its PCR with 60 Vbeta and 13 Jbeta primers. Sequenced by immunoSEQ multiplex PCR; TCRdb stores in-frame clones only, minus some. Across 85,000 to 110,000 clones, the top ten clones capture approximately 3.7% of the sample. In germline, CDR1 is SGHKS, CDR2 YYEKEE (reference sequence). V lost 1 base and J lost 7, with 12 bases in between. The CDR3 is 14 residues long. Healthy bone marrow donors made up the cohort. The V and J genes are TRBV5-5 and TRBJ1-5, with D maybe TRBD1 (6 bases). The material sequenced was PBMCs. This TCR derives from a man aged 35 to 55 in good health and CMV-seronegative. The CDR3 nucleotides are TGTGCCAGCAGCTTGCAGGGGAAGGGGCAGCCCCAGCATTTT. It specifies CASSLQGKGQPQHF.